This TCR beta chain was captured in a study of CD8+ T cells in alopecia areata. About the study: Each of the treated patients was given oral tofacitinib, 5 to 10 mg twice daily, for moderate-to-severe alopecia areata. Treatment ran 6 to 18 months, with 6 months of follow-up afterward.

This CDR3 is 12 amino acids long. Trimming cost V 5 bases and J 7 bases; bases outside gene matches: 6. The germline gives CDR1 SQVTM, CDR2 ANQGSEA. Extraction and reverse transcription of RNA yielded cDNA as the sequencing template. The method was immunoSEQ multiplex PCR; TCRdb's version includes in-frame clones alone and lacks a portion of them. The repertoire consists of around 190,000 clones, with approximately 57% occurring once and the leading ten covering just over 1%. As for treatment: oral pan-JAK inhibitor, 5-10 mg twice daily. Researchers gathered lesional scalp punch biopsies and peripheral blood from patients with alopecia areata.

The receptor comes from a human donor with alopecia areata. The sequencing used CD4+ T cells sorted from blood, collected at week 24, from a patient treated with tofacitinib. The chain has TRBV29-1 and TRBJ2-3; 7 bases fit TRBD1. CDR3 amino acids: CSVYTGENTQYF. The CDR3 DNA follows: TGCAGCGTTTATACAGGGGAAAATACGCAGTATTTT.